These T cell receptor beta chains were read from a single sample in a study of OX40 agonist ivuxolimab in advanced cancers. Libraries were prepared by immunoSEQ multiplex PCR; TCRdb keeps only in-frame clonotypes and omits some of them. The repertoire includes about 47,000 clones, about 90% of them detected once, and about 7.8% sits in the top ten. The sample here was CD4+ or CD8+ T cells sorted from blood, taken in a trial of the OX40 agonist ivuxolimab. The receptors come from an adult with an advanced solid tumor such as melanoma, head and neck, liver or kidney cancer. Both conserved end residues are part of each CDR3. A D gene is named only where the DNA matches it firmly. The listing skips clone size in some rows; elsewhere it reads once, few, many or a size class.

V	D	J	length	size	DNA	CDR3
TRBV10-2	.	TRBJ2-1	14	.	TGCGCCAGCGCCGGGAGTCGAAGTATTGATGAGCAGTTCTTC	CASAGSRSIDEQFF
TRBV5-1	TRBD1	TRBJ2-1	16	.	TGCGCCAGCAGCGACCCCAGGACAGGGTCCTACAATGAGCAGTTCTTC	CASSDPRTGSYNEQFF
TRBV7-2	TRBD1	TRBJ2-7	14	.	TGTGCCAGCAGCTCGGACAGGGTGACCTACGAGCAGTACTTC	CASSSDRVTYEQYF
TRBV6-5	.	TRBJ1-3	16	.	TGTGCCAGCAGTTACTCAGGGGGGGATGCTGGAAACACCATATATTTT	CASSYSGGDAGNTIYF
TRBV19	.	TRBJ2-4	12	.	TGTGCCAGTAGTAGCCGGTCAGACATTCAGTACTTC	CASSSRSDIQYF
TRBV28	TRBD2	TRBJ2-1	16	.	TGTGCCAGCACCGGGCAGTGGCGGGAGCCGTACAATGAGCAGTTCTTC	CASTGQWREPYNEQFF
TRBV5-1	.	TRBJ2-5	15	.	TGCGCCAGCAGCTTGGTTCCCGTACCCCCAGAGACCCAGTACTTC	CASSLVPVPPETQYF
TRBV7-2	TRBD2	TRBJ2-7	15	.	TGTGCCAGCAGCTCTGTAGCGGGAGCCGCCTACGAGCAGTACTTC	CASSSVAGAAYEQYF
TRBV6-6	TRBD2	TRBJ2-1	15	.	TGTGCCAGCAGTGGGGGGACTAGCGGGCACAATGAGCAGTTCTTC	CASSGGTSGHNEQFF
TRBV10-1	.	TRBJ2-1	13	.	TGCGCCAGCAGTGAGCCGAGGTCGGGGGAGAGGTTCTTC	CASSEPRSGERFF
TRBV5-1	.	TRBJ1-4	16	.	TGCGCCAGCAGCCTGGCTTATCAAGGACAGAATGAAAAACTGTTTTTT	CASSLAYQGQNEKLFF
TRBV7-9	.	TRBJ2-2	15	.	TGTGCCAGCAGCTCACCGCTCTTGGGAACCGGGGAGCTGTTTTTT	CASSSPLLGTGELFF
TRBV7-8	.	TRBJ2-7	14	once	TGTGCCAGCAGCTTAGGCAGGGCACTCTTCGAGCAGTACTTC	CASSLGRALFEQYF
TRBV5-1	.	TRBJ2-3	12	.	TGCGCCAGCAGCGTTAGCACAGATACGCAGTATTTT	CASSVSTDTQYF
TRBV6-1	.	TRBJ1-5	16	.	TGTGCCAGCAGTGAATGGGGCGTAGGAAACAATCAGCCCCAGCATTTT	CASSEWGVGNNQPQHF
TRBV18	.	TRBJ1-1	13	.	TGTGCCAGCTCAAATTCCAAGGAGACTGAAGCTTTCTTT	CASSNSKETEAFF
TRBV4-3	TRBD2	TRBJ2-5	17	.	TGCGCCAGCAGCCAAGGTGGGGGGGAAATGTACCAAGAGACCCAGTACTTC	CASSQGGGEMYQETQYF
TRBV2	TRBD1	TRBJ1-2	14	.	TGTGCCAGCAGCCCCTTTACAGGGGAAGATGGCTACACCTTC	CASSPFTGEDGYTF
TRBV7-9	.	TRBJ2-5	14	.	TGTGCCAGCAGAAGGGGGGATCCACTGGAGACCCAGTACTTC	CASRRGDPLETQYF
TRBV14	.	TRBJ2-7	12	.	TGTGCCAGCAGCCCCGAAAGCTACGAGCAGTACTTC	CASSPESYEQYF
TRBV25-1	.	TRBJ1-3	14	once	TGTGCCAGCAGTGAATATAGCTCTGGAAACACCATATATTTT	CASSEYSSGNTIYF
TRBV13	TRBD2	TRBJ2-4	17	.	TGTGCCAGCAGGTGGGCTAGCGGGTCACTAGCCAAAAACATTCAGTACTTC	CASRWASGSLAKNIQYF
TRBV5-1	TRBD1	TRBJ1-4	15	.	TGCGCCAGCAGCGGAAAACAGGGGGTATATGAAAAACTGTTTTTT	CASSGKQGVYEKLFF
TRBV19	TRBD1	TRBJ2-1	12	.	TGTGGCACGACAGGGAACTACAATGAGCAGTTCTTC	CGTTGNYNEQFF
TRBV11-2	TRBD2	TRBJ2-1	18	.	TGTGCCAGCAGCCCCGCGGGGGGACTAGCGGGAGTAGGCAATGAGCAGTTCTTC	CASSPAGGLAGVGNEQFF
TRBV19	TRBD1	TRBJ2-6	16	.	TGTGCCAGTAGAAGGGACAGGGGCTCTGGGGCCAACGTCCTGACTTTC	CASRRDRGSGANVLTF
TRBV6-1	.	TRBJ2-3	18	.	TGTGCCAGCAGTGAAAGTTCAACGGGGCAGGCCAGCACAGATACGCAGTATTTT	CASSESSTGQASTDTQYF
TRBV6-5	.	TRBJ2-7	13	.	TGTGCCAGCAGTTGGGGGCCTATCTACGAGCAGTACTTC	CASSWGPIYEQYF
TRBV28	TRBD1	TRBJ1-5	14	.	TGTGCCAGCAGAATACAGGGGGCTGGACAGCCCCAGCATTTT	CASRIQGAGQPQHF
TRBV6-4	TRBD1	TRBJ1-5	15	.	TGTGCCAGCAGTGACTCGAAAGGGGGCAGGCAGCCCCAGCATTTT	CASSDSKGGRQPQHF
TRBV5-5	.	TRBJ2-7	13	.	TGTGCCAGCAGCATTGGATACTCCTACGAGCAGTACTTC	CASSIGYSYEQYF
TRBV7-8	.	TRBJ1-1	17	.	TGTGCCAGCAGCTTAGTCTCCGGACAGATCATGAACACTGAAGCTTTCTTT	CASSLVSGQIMNTEAFF
TRBV28	.	TRBJ1-1	15	.	TGTGCCAGCAGTCCGCGAGGGGTAATGAACACTGAAGCTTTCTTT	CASSPRGVMNTEAFF
TRBV5-1	.	TRBJ1-6	14	.	TGCGCCAGCAGCTTGAGTTACCGGAATTCACCCCTCCACTTT	CASSLSYRNSPLHF
TRBV19	TRBD2	TRBJ2-3	16	.	TGTGCCAGTAGTAGGGGGACTAGCGGGGGCACAGATACGCAGTATTTT	CASSRGTSGGTDTQYF
TRBV11-2	.	TRBJ2-3	14	few	TGTGCCAGCAGTCGAAGCGGGAGCACAGATACGCAGTATTTT	CASSRSGSTDTQYF
TRBV19	.	TRBJ1-6	13	.	TGTGCCCGGGGGAGCTCCTATAATTCACCCCTCCACTTT	CARGSSYNSPLHF
TRBV29-1	.	TRBJ1-2	10	.	TGCAGCGTTGATAGCTATGGCTACACCTTC	CSVDSYGYTF
TRBV2	.	TRBJ2-5	12	.	TGTGCCAGCTCGTGGGACCCCATCACCCAGTACTTC	CASSWDPITQYF
TRBV9	TRBD1	TRBJ1-2	15	few	TGTGCCAGCAGCCCCCGTGCGGGGACAGACTATGGCTACACCTTC	CASSPRAGTDYGYTF
TRBV5-1	.	TRBJ2-7	15	few	TGCGCCAGCAGCTTGGGAGCTAGCGAATCCTACGAGCAGTACTTC	CASSLGASESYEQYF
TRBV7-2	.	TRBJ1-1	13	few	TGTGCCAGCAGCTTAGGATGGCAAACTGAAGCTTTCTTT	CASSLGWQTEAFF
TRBV7-9	.	TRBJ2-2	15	.	TGTGCCAGCAGCTTCAAAAGCGCCAACACCGGGGAGCTGTTTTTT	CASSFKSANTGELFF
TRBV29-1	.	TRBJ2-7	17	once	TGCAGCGTTGATAGGCTAGTAGCGGCCGAAGACTCCTACGAGCAGTACTTC	CSVDRLVAAEDSYEQYF
TRBV11-3	.	TRBJ2-5	16	.	TGTGCCAGCAGCTTAGGTGTAGGCAGACAAGTGGAGACCCAGTACTTC	CASSLGVGRQVETQYF
TRBV4-3	.	TRBJ2-4	16	few	TGCGCCAGCCAGCCAAGCGTCGCCGAAGCCAAAAACATTCAGTACTTC	CASQPSVAEAKNIQYF
TRBV7-9	.	TRBJ1-2	14	.	TGTGCCAGCACGCAAAGGGAGGGAATCTATGGCTACACCTTC	CASTQREGIYGYTF
TRBV10-3	.	TRBJ1-6	15	.	TGTGCCATCAGTGAGTCGGGAGGGTTCGGTTCACCCCTCCACTTT	CAISESGGFGSPLHF
TRBV6-5	.	TRBJ2-7	13	.	TGTGCCAGCAGTTCCCCGACAACCTACGAGCAGTACTTC	CASSSPTTYEQYF
TRBV30	TRBD2	TRBJ2-2	15	.	TGTGCCTGGAGTGCGTTAGCGGGAGTGTCCGGGGAGCTGTTTTTT	CAWSALAGVSGELFF
TRBV5-1	TRBD2	TRBJ2-3	15	.	TGCGCTACCCGGCGGGAGGGTTCGAGCACAGATACGCAGTATTTT	CATRREGSSTDTQYF
TRBV7-2	.	TRBJ2-7	14	.	TGTGCCAGCAGCCCGAGTTGGCAGGGCTACGAGCAGTACTTC	CASSPSWQGYEQYF